This TCR beta chain was documented in a study of blood T cells in healthy people across ages. Study-wide findings and caveats: In these data, TCR beta diversity tracked strongly with naive T cell percentage.

Together with a sample-barcoded 5' primer, a J-beta primer mix was included in a second PCR lasting roughly 6 to 12 cycles. Each of the samples gave a minimum of 2.5 million paired-end reads that contained CDR3. TCRdb ran MiXCR on the 5' RACE reads and lists one entry per CDR3 protein. The sample shows some 550,000 distinct CDR3 sequences, roughly 43% of them seen only once. Regarding this clonotype: The antigen remains undetermined.

The authors drew around 9.3 milliliters of peripheral blood from each donor. Per-sample PBMC isolation yielded at least 6.5 million cells. The clonotype comes from an elderly man in good health. Specimen: blood.

The CDR3 region has the DNA TGTGCCAGCAGCAAAGACAGGGGAGGCTACAATGAGCAGTTCTTC. Its translation: CASSKDRGGYNEQFF. The rearrangement links TRBV7-2 to TRBJ2-1, with 8 bases lining up with TRBD1. CDR3 length equals 15 residues. Germline V gene data show CDR1 as SGHTA and CDR2 as FQGNSA. V dropped 5 bases and J dropped 3; count of bases not matched to a gene: 6.